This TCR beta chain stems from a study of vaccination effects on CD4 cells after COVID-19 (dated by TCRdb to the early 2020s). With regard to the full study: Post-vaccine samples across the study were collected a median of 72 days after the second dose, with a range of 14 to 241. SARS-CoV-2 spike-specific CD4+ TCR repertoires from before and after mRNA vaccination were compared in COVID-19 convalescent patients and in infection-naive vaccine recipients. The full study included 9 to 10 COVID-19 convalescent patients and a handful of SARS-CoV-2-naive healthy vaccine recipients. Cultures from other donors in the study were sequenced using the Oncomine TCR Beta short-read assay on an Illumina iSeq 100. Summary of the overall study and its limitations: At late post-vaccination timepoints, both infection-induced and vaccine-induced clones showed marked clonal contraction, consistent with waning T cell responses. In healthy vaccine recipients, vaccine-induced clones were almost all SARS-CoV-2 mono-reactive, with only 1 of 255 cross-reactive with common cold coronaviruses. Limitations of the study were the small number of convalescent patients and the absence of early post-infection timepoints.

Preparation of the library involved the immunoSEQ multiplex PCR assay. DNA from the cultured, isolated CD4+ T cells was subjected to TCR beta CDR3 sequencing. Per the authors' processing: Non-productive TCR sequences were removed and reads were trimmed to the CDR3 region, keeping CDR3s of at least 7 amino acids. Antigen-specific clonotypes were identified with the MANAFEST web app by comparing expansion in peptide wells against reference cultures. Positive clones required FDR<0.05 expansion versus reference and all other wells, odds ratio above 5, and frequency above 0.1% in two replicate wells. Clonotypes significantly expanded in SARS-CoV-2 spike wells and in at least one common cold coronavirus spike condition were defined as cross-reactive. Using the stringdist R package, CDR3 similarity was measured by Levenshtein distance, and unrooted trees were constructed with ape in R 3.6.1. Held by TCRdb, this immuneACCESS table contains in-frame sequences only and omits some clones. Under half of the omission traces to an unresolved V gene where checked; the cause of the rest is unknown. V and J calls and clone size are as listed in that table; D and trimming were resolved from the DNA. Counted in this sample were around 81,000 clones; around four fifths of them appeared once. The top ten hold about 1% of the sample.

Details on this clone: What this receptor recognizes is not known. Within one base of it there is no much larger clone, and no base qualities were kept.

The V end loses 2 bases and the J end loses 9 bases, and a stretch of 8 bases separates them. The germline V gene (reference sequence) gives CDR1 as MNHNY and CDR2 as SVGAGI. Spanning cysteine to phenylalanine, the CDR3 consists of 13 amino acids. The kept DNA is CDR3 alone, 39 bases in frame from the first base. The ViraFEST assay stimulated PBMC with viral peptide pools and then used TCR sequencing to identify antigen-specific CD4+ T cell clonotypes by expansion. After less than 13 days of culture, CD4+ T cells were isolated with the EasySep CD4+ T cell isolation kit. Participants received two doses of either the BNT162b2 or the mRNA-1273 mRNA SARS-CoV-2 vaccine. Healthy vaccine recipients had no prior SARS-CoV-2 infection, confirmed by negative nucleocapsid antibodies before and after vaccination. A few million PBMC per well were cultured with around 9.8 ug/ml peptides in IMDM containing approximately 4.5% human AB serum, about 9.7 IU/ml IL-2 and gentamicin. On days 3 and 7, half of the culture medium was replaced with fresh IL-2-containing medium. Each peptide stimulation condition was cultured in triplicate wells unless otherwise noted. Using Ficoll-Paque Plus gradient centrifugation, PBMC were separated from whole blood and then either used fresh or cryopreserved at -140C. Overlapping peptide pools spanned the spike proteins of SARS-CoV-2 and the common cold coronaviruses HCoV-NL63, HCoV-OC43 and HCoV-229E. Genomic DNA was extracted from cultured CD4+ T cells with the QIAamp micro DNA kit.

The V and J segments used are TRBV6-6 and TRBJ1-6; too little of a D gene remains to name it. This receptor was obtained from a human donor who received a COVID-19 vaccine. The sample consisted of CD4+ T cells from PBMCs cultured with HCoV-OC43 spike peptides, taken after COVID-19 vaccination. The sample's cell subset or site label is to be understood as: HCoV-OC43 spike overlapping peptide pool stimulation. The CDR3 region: CASSYALGSPLHF. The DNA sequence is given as TGTGCCAGCAGTTACGCGCTGGGTTCACCCCTCCACTTT.